The source of this TCR beta chain is a study of shared clonotypes between healthy human individuals. The study's findings and limits: Sorted-subset samples were not fully sequenced, rarefaction indicated. Generation probabilities of non-shared clonotypes were lower (relative to those shared by all four donors).

CD45RO-negative cells were positively selected for CCR7, leaving out terminally differentiated effector memory CD45RA+ cells. Turning to this clone: What it binds is unknown.

Trimming removed 5 bases from V and 0 bases from J; junction bases left unmatched: 5. This CDR3 comprises 15 residues. CDR1 is MDHEN, CDR2 SYDVKM, per germline. Profiling relied on immunoSEQ multiplex PCR, and the TCRdb table lists in-frame clones only, not all of them. The table records about 1,900,000 clones, about 95% of them present only once. The sequence was obtained from a man younger than 30 in good health. This sequence joins TRBV28 and TRBJ2-7; the match to TRBD1 covers 9 bases. The specimen sequenced was naive CD8+ T cells sorted from blood. The CDR3 loop reads CASSQRTGVSYEQYF. The CDR3 bases are TGTGCCAGCAGTCAAAGGACAGGGGTCTCCTACGAGCAGTACTTC.